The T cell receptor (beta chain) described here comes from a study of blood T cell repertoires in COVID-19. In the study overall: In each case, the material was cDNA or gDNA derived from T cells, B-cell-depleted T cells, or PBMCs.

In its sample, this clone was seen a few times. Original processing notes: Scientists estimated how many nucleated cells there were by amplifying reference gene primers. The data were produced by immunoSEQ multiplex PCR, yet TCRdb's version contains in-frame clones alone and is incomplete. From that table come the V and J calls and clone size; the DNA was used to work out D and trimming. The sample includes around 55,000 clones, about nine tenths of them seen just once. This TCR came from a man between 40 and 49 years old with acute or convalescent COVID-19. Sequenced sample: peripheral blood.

The CDR3 DNA follows: TGTGCCAGCAGGCCCCGACTAGCGGACCAAGAGACCCAGTACTTC. It translates to CASRPRLADQETQYF. V gene TRBV7-2 combines with J gene TRBJ2-5, with 9 bases that match TRBD2. Germline CDR1 is SGHTA and CDR2 is FQGNSA. This CDR3 has 15 amino acids. The junction had 5 bases not matched to a gene; V was cut back by 6 bases and J by 0 bases.